The TCR beta chain under discussion was sequenced for a study of neurological immune-mediated disorders. The cDNA came from 5'RACE, which used 10-nucleotide random UMIs. TCRdb re-called the 5' RACE reads with MiXCR, one entry per CDR3 protein. The sample gives tens of thousands of distinct CDR3 sequences, around 3.3% of which show up once; more than 3% is in the top ten. Germline CDR1 reads MNHNS; CDR2 reads SASEGT. The CDR3 contains 16 residues. Trimming cost V 5 bases and J 6 bases, with 22 bases left between them. The sample holds many counts of this clonotype. V is TRBV6-1 and J is TRBJ1-1, with a possible D match to TRBD1 (6 bases). The receptor was derived from a man between 40 and 49 years old with multiple sclerosis. Source material: PBMCs. The CDR3: CASSSRDKNRDSEAFF. The DNA of the CDR3 is TGTGCCAGCAGTTCCCGGGACAAAAACCGGGATTCTGAAGCTTTCTTT.